Here is one TCR beta chain with its context. Other DNA sequences in this specimen translate into the identical CDR3. Libraries were prepared by immunoSEQ multiplex PCR; TCRdb keeps only in-frame clonotypes and omits some of them. In the table there are under 250,000 clones, 80% of which are singletons. This sample is part of a study of blood T cell repertoires in COVID-19. CDR3 size: 14 residues. The V segment lost 5 bases and the J segment 2 bases; nucleotides outside the gene matches: 3. CDR1 is LNHNV and CDR2 is YYDKDF in the germline V gene (reference sequence). The sequenced sample was peripheral blood. The source is a human donor in a cohort sampled during active COVID-19. V usage is TRBV15 and J usage is TRBJ2-5; TRBD1 agrees at 9 bases. The CDR3 bases are TGTGCCACCAGCCGGGACAGGGTTCAAGAGACCCAGTACTTC. Its translation: CATSRDRVQETQYF.